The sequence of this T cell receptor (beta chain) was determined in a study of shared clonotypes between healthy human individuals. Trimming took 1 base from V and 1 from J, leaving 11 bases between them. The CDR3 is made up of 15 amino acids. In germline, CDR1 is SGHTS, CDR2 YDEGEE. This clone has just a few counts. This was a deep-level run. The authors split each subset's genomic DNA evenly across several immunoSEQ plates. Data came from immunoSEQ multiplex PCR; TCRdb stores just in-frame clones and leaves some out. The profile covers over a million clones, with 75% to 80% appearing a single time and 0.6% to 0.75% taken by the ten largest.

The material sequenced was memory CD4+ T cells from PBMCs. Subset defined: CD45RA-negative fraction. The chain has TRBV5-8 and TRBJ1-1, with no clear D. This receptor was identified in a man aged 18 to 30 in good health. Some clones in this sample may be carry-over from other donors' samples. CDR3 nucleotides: TGTGCCAGCAGCTTGTTCCACAGAACGAACACTGAAGCTTTCTTT. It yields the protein CASSLFHRTNTEAFF. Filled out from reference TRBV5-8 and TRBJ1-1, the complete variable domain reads EAGVTQSPTHLIKTRGQQATLRCSPISGHTSVYWYQQALGLGLQFLLWYDEGEERNRGNFPPRFSGRQFPNYSSELNVNALELEDSALYLCASSLFHRTNTEAFFGQGTRLTVV.